The entry that follows covers one T cell receptor (beta chain) sequence. These data come from a study of cytomegalovirus exposure and HLA in healthy donors. It was with 60 Vbeta and 13 Jbeta primers that the PCR ran. The data were produced by immunoSEQ multiplex PCR, yet TCRdb's version contains in-frame clones alone and is incomplete. The sample has roughly 140,000 clones, about 80% seen once. The germline V gene has CDR1 WNHNN and CDR2 SYGVQD (reference sequence). The ends were cut back, 0 bases at V and 4 bases at J, with 4 bases in the middle. The CDR3 sequence is 12 residues long. The origin of this receptor is a female donor in good health and CMV-seronegative. The chain carries TRBV10-1 and TRBJ2-7, with D uncertain. Material for sequencing was PBMCs. The CDR3 sequence: CASSESGYEQYF. CDR3 coding DNA: TGCGCCAGCAGTGAGTCCGGGTACGAGCAGTACTTC.